One sample yielded the 20 T cell receptor beta chains listed below, sequenced in a study of molecular identifiers for immune sequencing clone quantification (dated by TCRdb to between 2018 and 2020). Receptor amplification or capture employed PCR. The sequencer was a NextSeq 500. TCRdb ran its own pipeline on the public reads, namely fastp trimming at Q25 and MiXCR clone calling, and kept in-frame beta chains. Merged by CDR3 protein, the rows form single entries marked with the most common genes and DNA. Counted in this sample were approximately 97,000 distinct CDR3 sequences; 20% to 30% of them appeared once. The ten largest clones add up to around 1% of the sample. The sequenced sample consisted of naive CD8+ T cells from blood, with Jurkat cell RNA spiked in. This specimen's cell subset or site label, interpreted: FACS-sorted CD8+CD4-CCR7+CD45RA+ naive T cells. Receptors were obtained from a human donor in good health. Some libraries in this study had Jurkat cell RNA spiked in.

There are many counts of this clonotype. The gene calls are TRBV6-1 and TRBJ1-1; no firm D call. CDR3 length equals 16 residues. The germline V and J ends were trimmed by 5 bases and 0 bases, with 16 bases remaining between them. Germline V gene data show CDR1 as MNHNS and CDR2 as SASEGT. CDR3 in DNA: TGTGCCAGCAGTACCCCATTACTCGGATTGAACACTGAAGCTTTCTTT. Encoded protein: CASSTPLLGLNTEAFF.

Ten or more counts support this clonotype. V is TRBV3-1 and J is TRBJ2-6; 9 bases are shared with TRBD1. CDR3 size: 17 residues. Germline assignment: CDR1 LGHDT and CDR2 YNNKEL (reference sequence). The V gene end was trimmed by 1 base and the J gene end by 12 bases; junction bases not matched to a gene: 13. In DNA, the CDR3 is TGTGCCAGCAGCCAAGGTCTCCGGGACAGGGTAGTATTCGTCCTGACTTTC. Encoded protein: CASSQGLRDRVVFVLTF.

This clonotype was counted at least ten times. The J gene is TRBJ1-5, the V gene TRBV2; 11 nucleotides match TRBD1. The V segment lost 6 bases and the J segment 5 bases; nucleotides outside the gene matches: 6. Germline V gives CDR1 SNHLY, CDR2 FYNNEI. The CDR3 length is 15 residues. The CDR3 reads CASRRTGGVDQPQHF. CDR3 DNA sequence: TGTGCCAGCAGACGGACAGGGGGCGTCGATCAGCCCCAGCATTTT.

This chain connects TRBV12-3 or TRBV12-4 to TRBJ1-1; D is perhaps TRBD1 (5 bases). The V and J ends lost 8 bases and 7 bases respectively, with 20 bases between them. This CDR3 has 14 residues. The CDR3 spells CASGPMGGEGEAFF. The CDR3, as DNA: TGTGCCAGCGGTCCAATGGGGGGGGAGGGTGAAGCTTTCTTT.

This clonotype was seen only a few times. The rearrangement uses TRBV6-5 and TRBJ2-3; D is undetermined. Germline CDR1 MNHEY, CDR2 SVGAGI. V was clipped by 6 bases and J by 0 bases, with 16 bases between them. The CDR3 is made up of 16 amino acids. The CDR3, as DNA: TGTGCCAGCAGCACGTTCCGCGGACCTAGCACAGATACGCAGTATTTT. It yields the protein CASSTFRGPSTDTQYF.

At least ten counts were recorded for this clonotype. The rearrangement links TRBV28 to TRBJ2-3; a possible D gene is TRBD1 (6 bases). Germline loops: CDR1 MDHEN, CDR2 SYDVKM. V gave up 5 bases and J gave up 1 base, with 10 bases separating them. The CDR3 covers 14 residues. The CDR3 DNA is TGTGCCAGCAGTACAAGGACAGGCACAGATACGCAGTATTTT. Translation gives CASSTRTGTDTQYF.

This clonotype was counted only a few times. The chain recombines TRBV6-1 with TRBJ1-5; TRBD1 might be the D (5 bases). This CDR3 comprises 17 residues. The germline CDR1 and CDR2 sequences are MNHNS and SASEGT. V lost 6 bases and J 1 base, leaving 19 bases between the germline ends. This CDR3 reads CASSAETDRMSNQPQHF. DNA of the CDR3: TGTGCCAGCAGCGCAGAGACAGATAGAATGAGCAATCAGCCCCAGCATTTT.

This clonotype occurred once. This rearrangement joins TRBV10-3 to TRBJ2-5, with 7 bases lining up with TRBD1. CDR1 is ENHRY and CDR2 is SYGVKD in the germline V gene. The CDR3 is made up of 17 amino acids. V shed 5 bases and J 0 bases; nucleotides not matched to a gene: 12. This CDR3 is CAISTLPGTVDQETQYF. The CDR3 region has the DNA TGTGCCATCAGTACTCTGCCCGGGACAGTTGACCAAGAGACCCAGTACTTC.

For this clonotype: It is likely a read error, because the conserved phenylalanine at the end of the CDR3 is missing. The chain joins TRBV7-2 to TRBJ2-1, with D tentatively TRBD1 (5 bases). The CDR3 extends over 16 amino acids. V was cut by 1 base and J by 5 bases, with 15 bases left in between. CDR1 SGHTA and CDR2 FQGNSA come from the germline V gene. In DNA, the CDR3 is TGTGCCAGCAGCTTAGGGGCAGGGAAGGTGGACAATGAGCAGTTCTCC. Amino acids: CASSLGAGKVDNEQFS.

Ten or more counts support this clonotype. V gene TRBV28 combines with J gene TRBJ2-5; D could derive from TRBD1 or TRBD2 (6 bases each). Per the germline V gene, CDR1 is MDHEN and CDR2 is SYDVKM. The CDR3 has 15 residues. V lost 3 bases and J lost 5, with 16 bases in between. The CDR3 reads CASSFQGSGVETQYF. Written as DNA, the CDR3 is TGTGCCAGCAGTTTCCAGGGGTCGGGAGTTGAGACCCAGTACTTC.

A remark on this clonotype: A much larger clone sits a single nucleotide away, making a read error possible. This rearrangement joins TRBV2 to TRBJ2-3; TRBD2 matches 10 bases. Germline V CDR1 and CDR2: SNHLY, FYNNEI. CDR3 size: 14 residues. Here the CDR3 reads CTKRAGGSTDTQYF. CDR3 in DNA: TGTACCAAGAGAGCGGGGGGGAGCACAGATACGCAGTATTTT.

The sample holds many counts of this clonotype. The chain is built from TRBV5-1 and TRBJ2-7; a possible D gene is TRBD1 (6 bases). The CDR3 has 14 amino acids. V shed 2 bases and J shed 0 bases, with 9 bases lying between them. Per the germline V gene, CDR1 is SGHRS and CDR2 is YFSETQ. CDR3 amino acids: CASSFSGDSYEQYF. The DNA for the CDR3 is TGCGCCAGCAGCTTTTCAGGGGACTCCTACGAGCAGTACTTC.

This clonotype was seen only a few times. The chain links TRBV27 to TRBJ1-5; no firm D call. Germline V CDR1 and CDR2: MNHEY, SMNVEV (reference sequence). The CDR3 has 16 residues. Trimming pared 7 bases from V and 2 bases from J, leaving 18 bases between. The CDR3 DNA sequence: TGTGCCAGCAAACAAATTGGGGTCGGGGGCAATCAGCCCCAGCATTTT. Protein product: CASKQIGVGGNQPQHF.

This clonotype was counted ten times or more. The chain couples TRBV25-1 to TRBJ2-7; 7 bases map to TRBD1. The CDR3 runs 17 residues. With 4 bases clipped from V and 2 bases from J, the junction kept 14 bases outside the gene matches. Germline lookup yields CDR1 MGHDK and CDR2 SYGVNS. The CDR3 region has the DNA TGTGCCAGCAGTGGAATCCACCGGGACAGACGAACCTACGAGCAGTACTTC. Translated, it gives CASSGIHRDRRTYEQYF.

This clonotype showed up many times. This chain links TRBV7-2 with TRBJ2-1; 7 positions agree with TRBD2. The CDR3 has 13 residues. Germline V lookup: CDR1 SGHTA, CDR2 FQGNSA. V shed 5 bases and J 9 bases; nucleotides not matched to a gene: 7. The CDR3 DNA follows: TGTGCCAGCAGCCGCCCCCCGGGGGGTGAGCAGTTCTTC. It is translated as CASSRPPGGEQFF.

This clonotype occurred a few times. V gene TRBV19 combines with J gene TRBJ1-5; D uncertain. The germline gives CDR1 LNHDA, CDR2 SQIVND (reference sequence). V lost 0 bases and J 2 bases, leaving 11 bases between the germline ends. This CDR3 region has 16 residues. This chain's CDR3 is CASSIDLSPRNQPQHF. The CDR3 bases are TGTGCCAGTAGTATAGATCTATCCCCCCGCAATCAGCCCCAGCATTTT.

A word on this clonotype: It may be a read error: a sequence one base away is much more abundant. The genes are TRBV28 and TRBJ2-7, with D possibly matching TRBD1 (5 bases). CDR3 length: 16 amino acids. Germline CDR1 is MDHEN and CDR2 is SYDVKM. The DNA of the CDR3 is TGTGCCAGCAGTCCCCGAACGTCATGGGGCTCCTACGAGCCGTACTTC. It yields the protein CASSPRTSWGSYEPYF.

This clonotype was seen a few times. The chain joins TRBV5-4 to TRBJ1-4; a weak D match, TRBD1 (5 bases). This CDR3 comprises 13 residues. Germline V gene sequence: CDR1 SGHNT, CDR2 YYREEE (reference sequence). Trimming stripped 4 bases from V and 4 bases from J, with 8 bases between. CDR3 coding DNA: TGTGCCAGCAGCCCTGACAGTAATGAAAAACTGTTTTTT. Translated: CASSPDSNEKLFF. Using reference TRBV5-4 and TRBJ1-4 for the parts outside the CDR3, the full variable domain is ETGVTQSPTHLIKTRGQQVTLRCSSQSGHNTVSWYQQALGQGPQFIFQYYREEENGRGNFPPRFSGLQFPNYSSELNVNALELDDSALYLCASSPDSNEKLFFGSGTQLSVL.

This clonotype was detected only once. Just one base apart from a much larger clone, this may be a read error. The chain couples TRBV6-5 to TRBJ1-1; D not resolved. The CDR3 has 18 amino acids. Trimming took 8 bases from V and 1 from J, leaving 26 bases between them. The germline gives CDR1 MNHEY, CDR2 SVGAGI. CDR3 DNA sequence: TGTGCCAGCCCTATGCTCCCGACTCCCGGAGGTGGGAACACTGAAGCTTTCTTT. This translates into CASPMLPTPGGGNTEAFF.

The sample holds many counts of this clonotype. This chain links TRBV7-9 with TRBJ1-1; no firm D call. The CDR3 totals 11 residues. CDR1 and CDR2 (germline): SEHNR, FQNEAQ (reference sequence). Trimming shortened V by 4 bases and J by 10 bases, and 10 bases separated the two germline ends. Here the CDR3 reads CASSSGAGAFF. CDR3 bases: TGTGCCAGCAGCTCAGGCGCTGGAGCTTTCTTT.